One T cell receptor (beta chain) is described in this entry. There is no known antigen for this receptor. No qualities accompany the bases; no much larger clone lies one base away. V is pruned by 5 bases and J by 4 bases, leaving 12 bases of the junction without a gene match. CDR3 length: 16 amino acids, cysteine to phenylalanine. The kept DNA is CDR3 alone, 48 bases in frame from the first base. CDR1 is given as SGHVS and CDR2 as FQNEAQ, both from the germline V gene. The data were taken from a study of blood T cells in healthy people across ages (dated by TCRdb to between 2015 and 2017). Looking at the study overall: In model experiments, roughly one uniquely barcoded TCR beta cDNA molecule per two T cells was captured by template switching. Using deep sequencing normalized with unique cDNA molecular identifiers, the study measured how TCR beta repertoire diversity changes with age. Donors were grouped into four age groups: young (average roughly 17 years), middle-aged (about 40), aged (around 60) and long-lived (around 80). Donors of different ages were randomly distributed across sequencing lanes to avoid experimental bias. Two additional independent replicas of 1 million unique cDNA reads from the same blood draw were analyzed for two donors (one aged 18 to 29 and one aged 80 or older). Beyond this particular receptor, the publication reports: Estimates of total diversity from one million sequenced T cells were regarded as lower bounds and underestimates. Compared with the aged group, the long-lived group had more naive CD4+ T cells, fewer expanded clones and increased TCR diversity, suggesting age selection. Conclusive comparison of naive and antigen-experienced compartments was prevented by the profiling of bulk unsorted PBMCs. A strong correlation was found between observed TCR beta diversity and the percentage of naive T cells measured by flow cytometry. The CMV infection status of donors was not known, potentially confounding age-related changes in expanded clonotypes. Observed TCR beta diversity per million T cells fell roughly linearly with age, and a significant reduction was already apparent by age around 40.

The donors were 40 or so Caucasian individuals from Russia, aged roughly 6 to 90 years, who were systemically healthy. Ten milliliters of peripheral blood were drawn from each donor into EDTA-treated Vacutainer tubes. Ficoll-Paque density-gradient centrifugation was used to isolate PBMCs, with at least 7 million per sample. Trizol reagent was used to extract total RNA from PBMCs, with at least 6 micrograms per sample. Naive CD45RAhigh/CD27high T cell percentages were measured by flow cytometry on a PBMC aliquot from every donor. Receptor amplification or capture employed 5' RACE. The reads were generated on an Illumina HiSeq 2500. A second PCR of roughly 6 to 11 cycles was run with a J-beta primer mix and a sample-barcoded 5' primer. Each TCR beta cDNA molecule received a unique molecular identifier from a template-switch 5' adaptor carrying 12 random nucleotides. Each sample yielded at least 2.5 million CDR3-containing paired-end reads. First-strand cDNA was synthesized from all RNA with the Mint cDNA synthesis kit, primed by a TRBC-specific oligonucleotide. After uracil-DNA glycosylase treatment, a first 18-cycle PCR used universal primers M1SS and BC2_uni_R on all cDNA. In the authors' own workflow: For normalization, 1 million high-quality reads, each with a distinct molecular identifier, were randomly selected from each sample. Instead of being binned into consensus sequences, reads with shared molecular identifiers were discarded. MiTCR, with a Q25 quality threshold and the strictest error-elimination algorithm, was used for CDR3 identification, clonotype clustering and error correction. Lower-bound total TCR beta diversity was estimated with a nonparametric unseen species model using Euler transformation. The raw public data were reprocessed by TCRdb itself: fastp quality trimming at Q25, MiXCR clonotype calling, in-frame beta chains only. Records with the same CDR3 protein are collapsed into one entry carrying the most frequent genes and DNA. The V and J calls come from TCRdb's annotation, not from the publication. This sample lists approximately 1.5 million distinct CDR3 sequences; roughly 43% were detected once. In total, the top ten clones hold around 4% of the sample.

Sequenced material: blood. The origin of this receptor is a woman under 30 in good health. The chain employs TRBV7-8 and TRBJ2-5; TRBD1 agrees with 8 junctional bases. The encoded CDR3 is CASSRTQGASGETQYF. The nucleotide sequence is given as TGTGCCAGCAGCAGAACCCAGGGGGCGAGTGGAGAGACCCAGTACTTC.